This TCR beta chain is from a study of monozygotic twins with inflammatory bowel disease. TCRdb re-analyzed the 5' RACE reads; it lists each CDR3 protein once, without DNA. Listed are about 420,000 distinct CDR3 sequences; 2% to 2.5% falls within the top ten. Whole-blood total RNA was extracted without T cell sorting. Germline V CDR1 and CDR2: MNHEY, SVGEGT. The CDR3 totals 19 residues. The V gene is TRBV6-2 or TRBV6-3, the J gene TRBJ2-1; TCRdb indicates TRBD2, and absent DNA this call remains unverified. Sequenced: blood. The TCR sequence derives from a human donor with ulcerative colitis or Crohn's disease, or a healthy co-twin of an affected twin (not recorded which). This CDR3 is CASGRRPGGSGLARNEQFF.